A selection of T cell receptor beta chains follows, all from one sample in a study of T cell repertoires in cytomegalovirus infection. These TCRs' antigens remain unknown. A single record per CDR3 protein comes from TCRdb applying MiXCR to the reads. The sample consists of fewer than 1,000,000 distinct CDR3 sequences, around 29% of them appearing once. The sequences come from cultured CD8+ T cells from PBMCs, collected from culture after CMV antigen stimulation. These receptor sequences come from a human donor in good health (CMV status not recorded). Some clones in this sample may be carry-over from other donors' samples. Both conserved end residues are part of each CDR3. The order of the fields is V gene, D gene, J gene, clone size, CDR3 protein, CDR3 DNA. A D gene is named only where the DNA matches it firmly. Clone size is shown for a subset of rows, as once, few, many or a class of expanded clone.

v_gene: TRBV6-2/TRBV6-3
d_gene: -
j_gene: TRBJ2-2
abundance: -
CDR3aa: CASSYVHSSGELFF
CDR3nt: TGTGCCAGCAGTTACGTCCACTCATCCGGGGAGCTGTTTTTT

v_gene: TRBV27
d_gene: -
j_gene: TRBJ1-4
abundance: -
CDR3aa: CASSRRLNEKLFF
CDR3nt: TGTGCCAGCAGTAGGAGGCTTAATGAAAAACTGTTTTTT

v_gene: TRBV15
d_gene: -
j_gene: TRBJ1-6
abundance: few
CDR3aa: CATKHTTSYNSPLHF
CDR3nt: TGTGCCACCAAACACACAACCTCCTATAATTCACCCCTCCACTTT

v_gene: TRBV28
d_gene: TRBD1
j_gene: TRBJ2-3
abundance: -
CDR3aa: CASSFRQGAVTDTQYF
CDR3nt: TGTGCCAGCAGTTTTCGACAGGGGGCTGTCACAGATACGCAGTATTTT

v_gene: TRBV4-2
d_gene: -
j_gene: TRBJ1-2
abundance: -
CDR3aa: CASSQPPGQGEGYTF
CDR3nt: TGTGCCAGCAGCCAACCTCCGGGGCAGGGTGAGGGCTACACCTTC

v_gene: TRBV19
d_gene: TRBD1
j_gene: TRBJ2-1
abundance: few
CDR3aa: CASSTGDSYNEQFF
CDR3nt: TGTGCCAGTAGCACCGGGGACAGCTACAATGAGCAGTTCTTC

v_gene: TRBV27
d_gene: -
j_gene: TRBJ1-2
abundance: -
CDR3aa: CASSLAGAAPNYGYTF
CDR3nt: TGTGCCAGCAGTTTGGCAGGGGCAGCCCCTAACTATGGCTACACCTTC

v_gene: TRBV15
d_gene: TRBD1
j_gene: TRBJ2-1
abundance: -
CDR3aa: CATSRIGQGAPYNEQFF
CDR3nt: TGTGCCACCAGCAGGATAGGGCAGGGGGCTCCCTACAATGAGCAGTTCTTC

v_gene: TRBV10-3
d_gene: TRBD1
j_gene: TRBJ1-2
abundance: few
CDR3aa: CAISESATGGGGYTF
CDR3nt: TGTGCCATCAGTGAGTCTGCGACAGGGGGAGGAGGCTACACCTTC

v_gene: TRBV25-1
d_gene: TRBD1
j_gene: TRBJ2-6
abundance: many
CDR3aa: CASSDRTGPDLSGANVLTF
CDR3nt: TGTGCCAGCAGTGACCGGACAGGACCAGACCTCTCTGGGGCCAACGTCCTGACTTTC

v_gene: TRBV7-9
d_gene: -
j_gene: TRBJ2-5
abundance: -
CDR3aa: CASSLGPSPVVETQYF
CDR3nt: TGTGCCAGCAGCTTAGGGCCGAGCCCGGTAGTGGAGACCCAGTACTTC

v_gene: TRBV29-1
d_gene: TRBD1
j_gene: TRBJ2-5
abundance: -
CDR3aa: CSVEVTGGQETQYF
CDR3nt: TGCAGCGTTGAAGTTACAGGGGGCCAAGAGACCCAGTACTTC

v_gene: TRBV12-3/TRBV12-4
d_gene: TRBD1
j_gene: TRBJ2-1
abundance: -
CDR3aa: CASTISGTGGDEQFF
CDR3nt: TGTGCCAGCACTATCTCCGGGACAGGGGGCGATGAGCAGTTCTTC

v_gene: TRBV6-2/TRBV6-3
d_gene: -
j_gene: TRBJ1-5
abundance: -
CDR3aa: CASSYVVSNQPQHF
CDR3nt: TGTGCCAGCAGTTACGTGGTTAGCAATCAGCCCCAGCATTTT

v_gene: TRBV28
d_gene: -
j_gene: TRBJ1-2
abundance: few
CDR3aa: CASSYPAYGYTF
CDR3nt: TGTGCCAGCAGTTACCCGGCCTATGGCTACACCTTC

v_gene: TRBV7-3
d_gene: -
j_gene: TRBJ2-1
abundance: many
CDR3aa: CASSLIASGAGDTYNEQFF
CDR3nt: TGTGCCAGCAGCTTAATAGCTTCAGGGGCCGGTGACACCTACAATGAGCAGTTCTTC

v_gene: TRBV7-8
d_gene: -
j_gene: TRBJ1-2
abundance: few
CDR3aa: CASSPSRLGLNYGYTF
CDR3nt: TGTGCCAGCAGCCCTAGCCGGCTAGGACTGAACTATGGCTACACCTTC

v_gene: TRBV2
d_gene: -
j_gene: TRBJ2-7
abundance: -
CDR3aa: CASSEARVTYEQYF
CDR3nt: TGTGCCAGCAGTGAAGCGCGAGTTACCTACGAGCAGTACTTC

v_gene: TRBV6-1
d_gene: -
j_gene: TRBJ2-1
abundance: -
CDR3aa: CASSEKGGSYNEQFF
CDR3nt: TGTGCCAGCAGTGAAAAGGGGGGCTCCTACAATGAGCAGTTCTTC

v_gene: TRBV28
d_gene: TRBD1
j_gene: TRBJ2-1
abundance: -
CDR3aa: CASSLWTGGLNEQFF
CDR3nt: TGTGCCAGCAGTTTGTGGACAGGGGGCCTCAATGAGCAGTTCTTC

v_gene: TRBV15
d_gene: -
j_gene: TRBJ2-4
abundance: -
CDR3aa: CATSRAGRNLAKNIQYF
CDR3nt: TGTGCCACCAGCAGAGCGGGGCGAAATTTAGCCAAAAACATTCAGTACTTC

v_gene: TRBV15
d_gene: TRBD1
j_gene: TRBJ1-2
abundance: few
CDR3aa: CATSRDRTGINYGYTF
CDR3nt: TGTGCCACCAGCAGAGATCGGACAGGAATTAACTATGGCTACACCTTC

v_gene: TRBV7-2
d_gene: -
j_gene: TRBJ1-1
abundance: -
CDR3aa: CASSLNPGQDTEAFF
CDR3nt: TGTGCCAGCAGCTTAAATCCCGGACAAGACACTGAAGCTTTCTTT

v_gene: TRBV7-2
d_gene: TRBD1
j_gene: TRBJ1-5
abundance: medium-sized
CDR3aa: CASSLGRGQYSNQPQHF
CDR3nt: TGTGCCAGCAGCTTAGGGAGGGGACAGTATAGCAATCAGCCCCAGCATTTT

v_gene: TRBV23-1
d_gene: TRBD1
j_gene: TRBJ1-2
abundance: few
CDR3aa: CASSQSWDRRSGDLYGYTF
CDR3nt: TGCGCCAGCAGTCAATCGTGGGACAGGCGTTCTGGGGACCTCTATGGCTACACCTTC

v_gene: TRBV7-3
d_gene: TRBD1
j_gene: TRBJ2-2
abundance: -
CDR3aa: CASSSPAGTGAPGELFF
CDR3nt: TGTGCCAGCAGCTCGCCCGCCGGGACAGGGGCGCCCGGGGAGCTGTTTTTT

v_gene: TRBV5-1
d_gene: -
j_gene: TRBJ2-7
abundance: few
CDR3aa: CASSLGDGTYEQYF
CDR3nt: TGCGCCAGCAGCTTGGGGGACGGCACCTACGAGCAGTACTTC

v_gene: TRBV4-1
d_gene: -
j_gene: TRBJ1-3
abundance: -
CDR3aa: CASSPYHPSGNTIYF
CDR3nt: TGCGCCAGCAGCCCCTATCATCCTTCTGGAAACACCATATATTTT

v_gene: TRBV7-6
d_gene: TRBD1
j_gene: TRBJ1-2
abundance: few
CDR3aa: CASSSYPKQGGLSGYTF
CDR3nt: TGTGCCAGCAGCTCCTACCCCAAACAGGGGGGGTTGAGTGGCTACACCTTC

v_gene: TRBV7-9
d_gene: -
j_gene: TRBJ2-2
abundance: many
CDR3aa: CASSGQKNTGELFF
CDR3nt: TGTGCCAGCTCTGGACAGAAGAACACCGGGGAGCTGTTTTTT

v_gene: TRBV29-1
d_gene: -
j_gene: TRBJ1-1
abundance: -
CDR3aa: CSVDRGPEAFF
CDR3nt: TGCAGCGTTGACAGGGGCCCTGAAGCTTTCTTT

v_gene: TRBV6-5
d_gene: -
j_gene: TRBJ1-5
abundance: few
CDR3aa: CASSYSRQYNQPQHF
CDR3nt: TGTGCCAGCAGTTACTCGAGGCAGTACAATCAGCCCCAGCATTTT

v_gene: TRBV6-6
d_gene: -
j_gene: TRBJ2-4
abundance: -
CDR3aa: CASFGGQGPNIQYF
CDR3nt: TGTGCCAGCTTCGGGGGGCAGGGACCAAACATTCAGTACTTC

v_gene: TRBV29-1
d_gene: -
j_gene: TRBJ2-7
abundance: -
CDR3aa: CSVGHLEPSYEQYF
CDR3nt: TGCAGCGTTGGACATCTGGAACCCTCCTACGAGCAGTACTTC

v_gene: TRBV28
d_gene: -
j_gene: TRBJ2-4
abundance: -
CDR3aa: CASSHEYVAKNIQYF
CDR3nt: TGTGCCAGCAGTCACGAATACGTAGCCAAAAACATTCAGTACTTC

v_gene: TRBV12-3/TRBV12-4
d_gene: TRBD1
j_gene: TRBJ2-2
abundance: -
CDR3aa: CASASPGQGFPTGELFF
CDR3nt: TGTGCCAGCGCTAGCCCGGGACAGGGGTTCCCCACCGGGGAGCTGTTTTTT

v_gene: TRBV10-3
d_gene: TRBD1
j_gene: TRBJ1-4
abundance: -
CDR3aa: CAIRGQDPEKLFF
CDR3nt: TGTGCCATCAGGGGACAGGACCCCGAAAAACTGTTTTTT

v_gene: TRBV19
d_gene: -
j_gene: TRBJ1-1
abundance: -
CDR3aa: CASSILLWRNTEAFF
CDR3nt: TGTGCCAGTAGTATCCTCCTGTGGAGGAACACTGAAGCTTTCTTT

v_gene: TRBV7-8
d_gene: TRBD1
j_gene: TRBJ2-7
abundance: many
CDR3aa: CASSSGTGSSYEQYF
CDR3nt: TGTGCCAGCAGCTCCGGGACAGGGTCTTCCTACGAGCAGTACTTC

v_gene: TRBV27
d_gene: -
j_gene: TRBJ2-2
abundance: once
CDR3aa: CASSSGSGLVHGELFF
CDR3nt: TGTGCCAGCAGTTCCGGGTCGGGACTGGTTCACGGGGAGCTGTTTTTT

v_gene: TRBV4-1
d_gene: -
j_gene: TRBJ1-1
abundance: few
CDR3aa: CASSGPEEGAFF
CDR3nt: TGCGCCAGCAGCGGGCCCGAGGAAGGAGCTTTCTTT

v_gene: TRBV19
d_gene: TRBD1
j_gene: TRBJ1-6
abundance: few
CDR3aa: CASSPSDRGSYNSPLHF
CDR3nt: TGTGCCAGTAGTCCCTCGGACAGGGGCTCCTATAATTCACCCCTCCACTTT

v_gene: TRBV6-1
d_gene: TRBD1
j_gene: TRBJ1-2
abundance: many
CDR3aa: CASSPPMGQGYGYTF
CDR3nt: TGTGCCAGCAGTCCCCCGATGGGACAGGGCTATGGCTACACCTTC

v_gene: TRBV7-3
d_gene: -
j_gene: TRBJ2-2
abundance: few
CDR3aa: CASSLPEGQPNTGELFF
CDR3nt: TGTGCCAGCAGCTTACCGGAGGGACAGCCGAACACCGGGGAGCTGTTTTTT

v_gene: TRBV7-6
d_gene: -
j_gene: TRBJ2-3
abundance: few
CDR3aa: CASTHTGSISDTQYF
CDR3nt: TGTGCCAGCACACACACCGGGAGCATATCTGATACGCAGTATTTT

v_gene: TRBV11-2
d_gene: -
j_gene: TRBJ1-1
abundance: few
CDR3aa: CASSSGNRTALNTEAFF
CDR3nt: TGTGCCAGCAGCTCCGGCAATCGGACAGCCCTGAACACTGAAGCTTTCTTT

v_gene: TRBV5-5
d_gene: -
j_gene: TRBJ2-3
abundance: few
CDR3aa: CASSKGSGGEYF
CDR3nt: TGTGCCAGCAGCAAGGGTAGCGGAGGGGAGTATTTT

v_gene: TRBV25-1
d_gene: -
j_gene: TRBJ1-2
abundance: -
CDR3aa: CASSESGLYGYTF
CDR3nt: TGTGCCAGCAGTGAATCCGGCTTATATGGCTACACCTTC

v_gene: TRBV19
d_gene: -
j_gene: TRBJ2-1
abundance: few
CDR3aa: CASSADRLLDSGSYNEQFF
CDR3nt: TGTGCCAGTAGTGCCGACAGGCTGTTAGACAGCGGCTCCTACAATGAGCAGTTCTTC

v_gene: TRBV6-5
d_gene: -
j_gene: TRBJ2-7
abundance: few
CDR3aa: CASSYSGRGFSYEQYF
CDR3nt: TGTGCCAGCAGTTACTCGGGCAGGGGATTCTCCTACGAGCAGTACTTC

v_gene: TRBV12-3/TRBV12-4
d_gene: -
j_gene: TRBJ2-7
abundance: many
CDR3aa: CASSLQGWYEQYF
CDR3nt: TGTGCCAGCAGTTTGCAGGGTTGGTACGAGCAGTACTTC

v_gene: TRBV5-6
d_gene: TRBD1
j_gene: TRBJ1-4
abundance: many
CDR3aa: CASSSGTGSEKLFF
CDR3nt: TGTGCCAGCAGCTCCGGGACAGGGTCGGAAAAACTGTTTTTT

v_gene: TRBV7-6
d_gene: -
j_gene: TRBJ2-1
abundance: many
CDR3aa: CASSLGGEFGEQFF
CDR3nt: TGTGCCAGCAGCTTAGGGGGGGAATTCGGTGAGCAGTTCTTC

v_gene: TRBV19
d_gene: -
j_gene: TRBJ1-1
abundance: -
CDR3aa: CASSLRGISEAFF
CDR3nt: TGTGCCAGTAGTCTTAGGGGGATATCTGAAGCTTTCTTT

v_gene: TRBV7-8
d_gene: -
j_gene: TRBJ1-4
abundance: -
CDR3aa: CASSSGDWGNEKLFF
CDR3nt: TGTGCCAGCAGCTCAGGGGACTGGGGAAATGAAAAACTGTTTTTT

v_gene: TRBV13
d_gene: TRBD1
j_gene: TRBJ1-1
abundance: -
CDR3aa: CASSSDRGSTEAFF
CDR3nt: TGTGCCAGCAGCTCGGACAGGGGTAGCACTGAAGCTTTCTTT

v_gene: TRBV6-5
d_gene: -
j_gene: TRBJ2-7
abundance: -
CDR3aa: CASKWTASYEQYF
CDR3nt: TGTGCCAGCAAATGGACGGCATCCTACGAGCAGTACTTC